This T cell receptor beta chain stems from a study of cytomegalovirus exposure and HLA in healthy donors. This clone was detected only a few times. As yet, its antigen is unknown. PCR employed 60 Vbeta and 13 Jbeta primers. Libraries were prepared by immunoSEQ multiplex PCR; TCRdb keeps only in-frame clonotypes and omits some of them. The table shows 100,000 to 150,000 clones, with 80% occurring only once. Study findings and constraints: Immune exposure data for these donors was limited to CMV serostatus. In a later analysis, V- and J-gene trimming of beta chains associated with a DCLRE1C missense variant, replicated independently.

This receptor was obtained from a female donor in good health and CMV-seronegative. Sequenced input: PBMCs.

Here the CDR3 DNA reads TGTGCCAGCACGGGGCCCCGGGGGACTGAAGCTTTCTTT. It translates to CASTGPRGTEAFF. The chain is built from TRBV9 and TRBJ1-1; weak D call: TRBD1 (5 bases). The CDR3 contains 13 residues. V lost 6 bases, J lost 5 bases, and 14 bases lay in between. CDR1 is SGDLS, CDR2 YYNGEE, per germline.